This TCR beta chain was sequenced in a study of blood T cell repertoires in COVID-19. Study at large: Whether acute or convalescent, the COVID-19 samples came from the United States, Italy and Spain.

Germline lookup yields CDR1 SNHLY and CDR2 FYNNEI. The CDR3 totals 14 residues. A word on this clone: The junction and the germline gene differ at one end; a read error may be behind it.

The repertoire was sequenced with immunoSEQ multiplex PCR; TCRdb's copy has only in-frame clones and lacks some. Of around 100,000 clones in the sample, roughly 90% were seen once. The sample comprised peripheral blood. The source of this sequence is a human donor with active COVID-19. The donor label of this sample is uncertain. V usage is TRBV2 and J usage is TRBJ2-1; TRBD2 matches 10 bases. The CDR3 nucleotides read TGTGCCAGCAGGGACACCCTAGCGGGGGCCCTTCGGGTCTTC. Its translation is CASRDTLAGALRVF.